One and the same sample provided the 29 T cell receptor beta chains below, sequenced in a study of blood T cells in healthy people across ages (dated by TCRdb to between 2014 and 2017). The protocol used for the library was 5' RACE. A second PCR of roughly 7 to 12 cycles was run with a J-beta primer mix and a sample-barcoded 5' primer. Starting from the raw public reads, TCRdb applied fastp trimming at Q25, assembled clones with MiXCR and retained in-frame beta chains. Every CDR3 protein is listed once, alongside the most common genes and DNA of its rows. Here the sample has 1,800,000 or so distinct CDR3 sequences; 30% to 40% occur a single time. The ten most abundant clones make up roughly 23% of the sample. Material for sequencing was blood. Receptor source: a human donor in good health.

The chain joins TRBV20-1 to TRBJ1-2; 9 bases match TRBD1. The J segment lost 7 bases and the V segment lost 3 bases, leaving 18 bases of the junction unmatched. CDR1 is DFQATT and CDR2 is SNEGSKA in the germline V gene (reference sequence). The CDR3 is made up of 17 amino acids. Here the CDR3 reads CSASPTDRGNNEFGYTF. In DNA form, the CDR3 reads TGCAGTGCTAGCCCCACGGACAGGGGCAATAATGAGTTTGGCTACACCTTC.

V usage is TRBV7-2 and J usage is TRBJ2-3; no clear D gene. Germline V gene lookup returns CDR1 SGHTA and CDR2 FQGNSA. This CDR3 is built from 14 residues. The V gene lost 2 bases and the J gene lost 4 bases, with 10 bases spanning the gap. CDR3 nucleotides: TGTGCCAGCAGCTTATCTACCCAACCAGATACGCAGTATTTT. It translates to CASSLSTQPDTQYF.

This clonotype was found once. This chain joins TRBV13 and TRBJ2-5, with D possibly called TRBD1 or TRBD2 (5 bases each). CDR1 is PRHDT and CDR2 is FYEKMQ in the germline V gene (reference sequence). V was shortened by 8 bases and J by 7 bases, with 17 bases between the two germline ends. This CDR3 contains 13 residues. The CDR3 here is CASGLWGIGTQYF. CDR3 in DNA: TGTGCCAGCGGTTTGTGGGGGATTGGGACCCAGTACTTC.

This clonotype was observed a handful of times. The CDR3 here is CASSFGPVEEHRSYNEQFF. Written as DNA, the CDR3 is TGTGCCAGCAGTTTCGGCCCGGTCGAAGAACACCGATCCTACAATGAGCAGTTCTTC. The chain combines TRBV28 with TRBJ2-1, with unresolved D. Germline CDR1 MDHEN, CDR2 SYDVKM. CDR3 length: 19 residues. V lost 3 bases and J lost 1, with 22 bases in between.

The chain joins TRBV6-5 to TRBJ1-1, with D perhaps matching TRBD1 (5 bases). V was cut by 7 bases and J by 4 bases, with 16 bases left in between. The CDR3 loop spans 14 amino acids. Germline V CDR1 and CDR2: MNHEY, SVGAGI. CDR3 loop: CASTPVGGTTEAFF. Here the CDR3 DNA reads TGTGCCAGCACACCAGTCGGGGGGACCACTGAAGCTTTCTTT.

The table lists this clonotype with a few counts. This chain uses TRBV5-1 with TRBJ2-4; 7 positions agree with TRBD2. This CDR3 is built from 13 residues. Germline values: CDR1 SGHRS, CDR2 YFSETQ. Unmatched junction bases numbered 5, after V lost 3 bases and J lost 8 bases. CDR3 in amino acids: CASSWAAGDIQYF. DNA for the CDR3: TGCGCCAGCAGCTGGGCCGCGGGAGACATTCAGTACTTC.

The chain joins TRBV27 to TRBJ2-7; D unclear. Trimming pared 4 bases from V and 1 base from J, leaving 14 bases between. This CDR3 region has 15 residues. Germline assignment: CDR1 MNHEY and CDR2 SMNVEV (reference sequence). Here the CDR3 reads CASSWSGPSSYEQYF. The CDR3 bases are TGTGCCAGCAGTTGGTCAGGACCAAGTTCCTACGAGCAGTACTTC.

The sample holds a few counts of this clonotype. This CDR3 is CSAEGTGGYEQFF. The CDR3 coding sequence is TGCAGCGCAGAGGGGACAGGGGGCTATGAGCAGTTCTTC. This chain joins TRBV29-1 and TRBJ2-1; 12 positions agree with TRBD1. Germline-derived CDR1 and CDR2 are SQVTM and ANQGSEA. V was clipped by 7 bases and J by 8 bases; unmatched bases: 6. This CDR3 is built from 13 residues.

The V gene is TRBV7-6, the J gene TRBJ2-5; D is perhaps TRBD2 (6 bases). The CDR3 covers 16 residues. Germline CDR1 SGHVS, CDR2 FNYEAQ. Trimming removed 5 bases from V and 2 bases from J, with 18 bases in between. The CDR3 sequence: CASSPLEGMGQETQYF. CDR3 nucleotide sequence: TGTGCCAGCAGCCCTTTGGAGGGGATGGGGCAAGAGACCCAGTACTTC.

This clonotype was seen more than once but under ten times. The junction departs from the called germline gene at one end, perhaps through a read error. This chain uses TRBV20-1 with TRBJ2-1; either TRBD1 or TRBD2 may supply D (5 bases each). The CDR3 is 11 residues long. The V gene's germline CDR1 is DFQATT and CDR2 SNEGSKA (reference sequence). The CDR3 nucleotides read TGCAGTGCTAGCGGGGCTAATGGGCAGTTCTTC. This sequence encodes CSASGANGQFF.

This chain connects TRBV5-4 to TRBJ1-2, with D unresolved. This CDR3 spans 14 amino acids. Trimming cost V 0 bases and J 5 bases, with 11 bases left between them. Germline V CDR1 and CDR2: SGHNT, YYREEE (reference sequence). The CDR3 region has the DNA TGTGCCAGCAGCTTGGCCTCGGCGCGGTATGGCTACACCTTC. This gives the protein CASSLASARYGYTF.

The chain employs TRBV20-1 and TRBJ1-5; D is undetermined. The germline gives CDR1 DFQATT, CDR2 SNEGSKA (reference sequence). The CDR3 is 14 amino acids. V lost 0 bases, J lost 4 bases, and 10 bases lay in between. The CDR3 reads CSARDGRVNQPQHF. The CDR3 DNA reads TGCAGTGCTAGAGATGGGAGGGTGAATCAGCCCCAGCATTTT.

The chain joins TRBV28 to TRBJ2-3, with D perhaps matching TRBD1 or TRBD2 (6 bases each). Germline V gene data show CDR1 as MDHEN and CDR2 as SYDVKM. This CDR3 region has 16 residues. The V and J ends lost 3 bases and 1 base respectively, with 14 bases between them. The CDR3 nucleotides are TGTGCCAGCAGTTTTCCCGGGGGCGCGGGCACAGATACGCAGTATTTT. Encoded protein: CASSFPGGAGTDTQYF.

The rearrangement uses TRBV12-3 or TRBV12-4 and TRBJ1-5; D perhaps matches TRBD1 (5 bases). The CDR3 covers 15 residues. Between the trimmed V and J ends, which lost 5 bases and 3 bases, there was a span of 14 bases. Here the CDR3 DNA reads TGTGCCAGCAGTCCCTATGGGGGTCTCAATCAGCCCCAGCATTTT. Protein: CASSPYGGLNQPQHF.

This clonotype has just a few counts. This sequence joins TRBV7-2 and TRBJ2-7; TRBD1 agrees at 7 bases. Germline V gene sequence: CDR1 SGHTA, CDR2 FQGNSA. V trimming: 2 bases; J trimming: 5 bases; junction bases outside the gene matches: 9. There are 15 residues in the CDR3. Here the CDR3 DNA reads TGTGCCAGCAGCTTATTCGCACAGGGGTTACACGAGCAGTACTTC. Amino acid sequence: CASSLFAQGLHEQYF.

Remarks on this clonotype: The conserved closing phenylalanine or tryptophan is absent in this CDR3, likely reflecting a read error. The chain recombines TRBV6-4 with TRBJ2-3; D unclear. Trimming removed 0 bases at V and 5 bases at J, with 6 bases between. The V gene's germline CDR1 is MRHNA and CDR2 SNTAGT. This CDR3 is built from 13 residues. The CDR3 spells CASSDSEQDTQYL. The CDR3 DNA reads TGTGCCAGCAGTGACTCTGAGCAAGATACGCAGTATTTG.

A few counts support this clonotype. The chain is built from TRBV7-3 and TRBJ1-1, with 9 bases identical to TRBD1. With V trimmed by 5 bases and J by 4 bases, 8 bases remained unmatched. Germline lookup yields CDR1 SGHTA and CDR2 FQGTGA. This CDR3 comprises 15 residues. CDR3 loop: CASSTTGGGGTEAFF. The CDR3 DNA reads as TGTGCCAGCAGCACCACAGGGGGCGGTGGCACTGAAGCTTTCTTT.

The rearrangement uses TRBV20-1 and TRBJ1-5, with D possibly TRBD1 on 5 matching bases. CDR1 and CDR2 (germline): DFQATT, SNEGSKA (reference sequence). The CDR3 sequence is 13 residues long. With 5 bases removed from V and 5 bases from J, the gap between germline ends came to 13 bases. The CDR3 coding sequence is TGCAGTGCTTTAACAGGATGGGATCAGCCCCAGCATTTT. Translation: CSALTGWDQPQHF.

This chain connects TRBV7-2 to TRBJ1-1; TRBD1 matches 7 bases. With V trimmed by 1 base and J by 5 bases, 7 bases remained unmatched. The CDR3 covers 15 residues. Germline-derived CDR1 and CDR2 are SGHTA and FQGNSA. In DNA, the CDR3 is TGTGCCAGCAGCTTAGGCAGGGGGAGATGGACTGAAGCTTTCTTT. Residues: CASSLGRGRWTEAFF. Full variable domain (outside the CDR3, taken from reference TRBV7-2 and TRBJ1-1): GAGVSQSPSNKVTEKGKDVELRCDPISGHTALYWYRQSLGQGLEFLIYFQGNSAPDKSGLPSDRFSAERTGGSVSTLTIQRTQQEDSAVYLCASSLGRGRWTEAFFGQGTRLTVV.

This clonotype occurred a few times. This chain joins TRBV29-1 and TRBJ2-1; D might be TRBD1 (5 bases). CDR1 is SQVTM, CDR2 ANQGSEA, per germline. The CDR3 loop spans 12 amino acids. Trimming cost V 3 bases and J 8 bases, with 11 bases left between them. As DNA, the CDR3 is TGCAGCGTTGATAGGGGTGGTGATGAGCAGTTCTTC. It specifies CSVDRGGDEQFF.

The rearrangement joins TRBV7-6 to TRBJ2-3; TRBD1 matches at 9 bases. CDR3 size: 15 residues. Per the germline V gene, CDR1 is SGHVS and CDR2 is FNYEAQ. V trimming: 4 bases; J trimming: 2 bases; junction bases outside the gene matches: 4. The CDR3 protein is CASSSRDRVTDTQYF. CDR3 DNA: TGTGCCAGCAGCTCGAGGGACAGGGTCACAGATACGCAGTATTTT.

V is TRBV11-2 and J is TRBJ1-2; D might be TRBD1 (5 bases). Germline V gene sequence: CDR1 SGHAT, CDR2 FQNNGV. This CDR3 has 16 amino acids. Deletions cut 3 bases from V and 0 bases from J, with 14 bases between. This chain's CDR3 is CASSLVRTPANYGYTF. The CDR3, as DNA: TGTGCCAGCAGCTTGGTACGGACACCAGCTAACTATGGCTACACCTTC.

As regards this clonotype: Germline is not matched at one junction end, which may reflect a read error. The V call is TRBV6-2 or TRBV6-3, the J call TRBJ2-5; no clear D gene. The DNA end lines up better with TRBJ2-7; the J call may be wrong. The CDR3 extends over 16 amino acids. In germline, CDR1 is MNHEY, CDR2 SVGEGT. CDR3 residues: CASSYSKSLSTYEQYF. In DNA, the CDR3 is TGTGCTAGCAGTTACTCGAAATCCCTCTCCACCTACGAGCAGTACTTC.

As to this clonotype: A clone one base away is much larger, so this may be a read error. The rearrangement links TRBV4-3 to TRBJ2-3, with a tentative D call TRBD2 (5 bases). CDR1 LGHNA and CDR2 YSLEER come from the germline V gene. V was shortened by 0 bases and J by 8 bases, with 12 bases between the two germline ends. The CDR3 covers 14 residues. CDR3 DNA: TGCGCCAGCAGCCAAGAGACTATGGCGGGTACGCAGTATTTT. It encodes CASSQETMAGTQYF.

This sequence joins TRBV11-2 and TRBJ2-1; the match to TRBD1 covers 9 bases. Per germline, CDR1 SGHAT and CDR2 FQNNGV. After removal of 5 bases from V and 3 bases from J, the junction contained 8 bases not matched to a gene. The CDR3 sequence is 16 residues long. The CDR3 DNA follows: TGTGCCAGCAGCGTCACCGGGACAGGGCTCTACAATGAGCAGTTCTTC. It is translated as CASSVTGTGLYNEQFF.

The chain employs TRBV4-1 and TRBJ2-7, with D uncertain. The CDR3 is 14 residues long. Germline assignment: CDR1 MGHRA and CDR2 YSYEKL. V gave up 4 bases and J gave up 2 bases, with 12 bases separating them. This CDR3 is CASSLQSDTYEQYF. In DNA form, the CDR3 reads TGCGCCAGCAGCCTACAGTCCGACACCTACGAGCAGTACTTC.

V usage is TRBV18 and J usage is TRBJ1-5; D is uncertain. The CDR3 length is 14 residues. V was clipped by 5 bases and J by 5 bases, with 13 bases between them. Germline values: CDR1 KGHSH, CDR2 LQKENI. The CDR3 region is CASSAGLNDQPQHF. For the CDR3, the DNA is TGTGCCAGCTCAGCAGGACTTAACGATCAGCCCCAGCATTTT. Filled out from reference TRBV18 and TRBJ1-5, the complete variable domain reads NAGVMQNPRHLVRRRGQEARLRCSPMKGHSHVYWYRQLPEEGLKFMVYLQKENIIDESGMPKERFSAEFPKEGPSILRIQQVVRGDSAAYFCASSAGLNDQPQHFGDGTRLSIL.

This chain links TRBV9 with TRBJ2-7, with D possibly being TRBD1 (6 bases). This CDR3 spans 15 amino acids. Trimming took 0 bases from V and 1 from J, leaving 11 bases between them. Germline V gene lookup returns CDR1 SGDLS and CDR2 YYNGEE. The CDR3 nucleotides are TGTGCCAGCAGCGTAGGACAGGAATTATCCTACGAGCAGTACTTC. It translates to CASSVGQELSYEQYF.

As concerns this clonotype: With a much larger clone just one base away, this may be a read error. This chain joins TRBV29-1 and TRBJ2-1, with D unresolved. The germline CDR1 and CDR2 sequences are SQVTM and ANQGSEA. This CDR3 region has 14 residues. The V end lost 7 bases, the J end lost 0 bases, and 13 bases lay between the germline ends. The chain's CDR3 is CSAEWSSSYNEQFF. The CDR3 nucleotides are TGCAGCGCTGAGTGGAGCAGCTCCTACAATGAGCAGTTCTTC.